The sequence of this TCR beta chain was determined in a study of shared clonotypes between healthy human individuals. Study-wide points: Clonotype sharing among donors was expected to depend on sequencing depth.

The CDR3 has 14 residues. Trimming took 10 bases from V and 6 from J; bases not matched to a gene: 8. Germline loops: CDR1 LNHDA, CDR2 SQIVND (reference sequence). The donor cohort consisted entirely of Caucasian adults residing in Nashville, Tennessee. Both subsets, CD45RA+ naive and CD45RA-negative memory, were split from the CD4+ cells. This clone was observed a single time. Its antigen remains unknown. Produced via immunoSEQ multiplex PCR; TCRdb's table is partial and in-frame only. This table holds roughly 2.6 million clones, over 85% found once. V gene TRBV19 combines with J gene TRBJ2-1, with TRBD2 matching over 11 bases. Sequenced material: naive CD4+ T cells sorted from blood. Specified subset: CD45RA+ positively selected. The receptor was derived from a man between 18 and 29 years old in good health. This CDR3 reads CATGGLAGGNEQFF. Here the CDR3 DNA reads TGTGCCACCGGTGGGCTAGCGGGAGGCAATGAGCAGTTCTTC.